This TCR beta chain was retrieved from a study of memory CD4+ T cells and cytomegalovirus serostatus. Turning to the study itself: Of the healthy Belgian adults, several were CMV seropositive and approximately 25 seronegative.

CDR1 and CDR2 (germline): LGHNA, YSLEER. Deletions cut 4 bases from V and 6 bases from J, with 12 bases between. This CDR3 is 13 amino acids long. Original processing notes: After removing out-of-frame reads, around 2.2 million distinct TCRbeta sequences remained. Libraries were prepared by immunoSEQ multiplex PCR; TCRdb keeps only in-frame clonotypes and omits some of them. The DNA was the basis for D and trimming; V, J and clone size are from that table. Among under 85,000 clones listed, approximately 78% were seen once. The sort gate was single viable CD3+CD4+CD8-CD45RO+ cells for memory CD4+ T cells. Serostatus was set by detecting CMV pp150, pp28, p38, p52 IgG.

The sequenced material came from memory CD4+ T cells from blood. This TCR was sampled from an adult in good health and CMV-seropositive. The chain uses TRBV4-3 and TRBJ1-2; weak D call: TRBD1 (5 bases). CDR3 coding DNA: TGCGCCAGCAGCCGGACCCCGGGGGATGGCTACACCTTC. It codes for CASSRTPGDGYTF.